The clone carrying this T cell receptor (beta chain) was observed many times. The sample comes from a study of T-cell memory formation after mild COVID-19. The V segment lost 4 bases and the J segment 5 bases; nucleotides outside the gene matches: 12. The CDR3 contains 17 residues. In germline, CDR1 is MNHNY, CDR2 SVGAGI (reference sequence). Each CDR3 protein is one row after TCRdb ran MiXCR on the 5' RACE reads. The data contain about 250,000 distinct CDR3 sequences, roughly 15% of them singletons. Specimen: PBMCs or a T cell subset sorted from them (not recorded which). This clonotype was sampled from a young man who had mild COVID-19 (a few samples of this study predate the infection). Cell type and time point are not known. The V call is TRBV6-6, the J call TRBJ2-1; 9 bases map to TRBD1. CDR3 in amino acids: CASSSSKGTGFHNEQFF. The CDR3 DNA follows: TGTGCCAGCAGTTCCTCCAAGGGGACAGGGTTCCACAATGAGCAGTTCTTC.